Listed here are 22 T cell receptor beta chains from one sample, sequenced in a study of blood T cell repertoires in COVID-19. Measured with immunoSEQ multiplex PCR; TCRdb has only the in-frame clones, and not every one. This sample yields roughly 260,000 clones, of which less than 85% are seen a single time; 3.1% belongs to the top ten. Sequences were obtained from peripheral blood. The receptors here all came from a woman between 18 and 29 years old with acute or convalescent COVID-19.

The chain recombines TRBV24-1 with TRBJ2-5, with a weak D call TRBD1 (6 bases). Germline V lookup: CDR1 KGHDR, CDR2 SFDVKD. Between the trimmed V and J ends, which lost 1 base and 1 base, there was a span of 9 bases. This CDR3 spans 15 amino acids. The CDR3 sequence is CATSDLGDTQETQYF. The DNA of the CDR3 is TGTGCCACCAGTGATTTAGGGGACACCCAAGAGACCCAGTACTTC.

The chain joins TRBV7-6 to TRBJ2-5, with TRBD2 matching 8 bases. With V trimmed by 5 bases and J by 5 bases, 10 bases remained unmatched. The CDR3 covers 15 residues. Germline V lookup: CDR1 SGHVS, CDR2 FNYEAQ. The CDR3 DNA sequence: TGTGCCAGCAGCCCCCCGGGAGCGGGGGCGGAGACCCAGTACTTC. Its translation: CASSPPGAGAETQYF.

This sequence joins TRBV7-2 and TRBJ1-1, with D uncertain. The V end was cut by 0 bases, the J end by 4 bases, with 9 bases between. This CDR3 has 14 residues. Germline V gives CDR1 SGHTA, CDR2 FQGNSA. This CDR3 is CASSLAEVGTEAFF. The CDR3 nucleotides read TGTGCCAGCAGCTTAGCGGAGGTCGGCACTGAAGCTTTCTTT.

The chain carries TRBV28 and TRBJ1-2; 11 nucleotides agree with TRBD1. The germline gives CDR1 MDHEN, CDR2 SYDVKM. Trimming cost V 5 bases and J 5 bases; bases outside gene matches: 7. CDR3 length equals 15 residues. The CDR3 protein is CASSPGQGATYGYTF. The CDR3 DNA reads TGTGCCAGCAGTCCCGGACAGGGGGCCACATATGGCTACACCTTC.

J is TRBJ2-1 and V is TRBV4-3, with 7 positions matching TRBD2. Losses at the gene ends were 0 bases for V and 6 bases for J; bases not matched to a gene: 8. The germline V gene encodes CDR1 LGHNA and CDR2 YSLEER. This CDR3 is 16 amino acids long. CDR3 nucleotides: TGCGCCAGCAGCCAAGACTATAGCGGGCACTCCAATGAGCAGTTCTTC. Its protein product is CASSQDYSGHSNEQFF.

V gene TRBV5-1 combines with J gene TRBJ2-5, with D possibly being TRBD2 (6 bases). In germline, CDR1 is SGHRS, CDR2 YFSETQ. The CDR3 spans 15 residues. Trimming took off 5 bases at V and 4 bases at J, with 18 bases between the two ends. CDR3 bases: TGCGCCAGCAGAGTTGGCGGGACCGTCGGAGAGACCCAGTACTTC. Translating it yields CASRVGGTVGETQYF. The full variable domain, with the rest looked up from reference TRBV5-1 and TRBJ2-5, is KAGVTQTPRYLIKTRGQQVTLSCSPISGHRSVSWYQQTPGQGLQFLFEYFSETQRNKGNFPGRFSGRQFSNSRSEMNVSTLELGDSALYLCASRVGGTVGETQYFGPGTRLLVL.

The J gene is TRBJ2-2, the V gene TRBV9; TRBD2 might be the D (6 bases). V shed 1 base and J shed 0 bases, with 10 bases lying between them. Germline-derived CDR1 and CDR2 are SGDLS and YYNGEE. The CDR3 extends over 16 amino acids. The CDR3 here is CASSVSAGSNTGELFF. The CDR3 DNA sequence: TGTGCCAGCAGCGTATCGGCGGGATCGAACACCGGGGAGCTGTTTTTT. The whole variable domain, remainder taken from reference TRBV9 and TRBJ2-2, is DSGVTQTPKHLITATGQRVTLRCSPRSGDLSVYWYQQSLDQGLQFLIQYYNGEERAKGNILERFSAQQFPDLHSELNLSSLELGDSALYFCASSVSAGSNTGELFFGEGSRLTVL.

The V and J genes are TRBV28 and TRBJ1-6; the D gene is possibly TRBD1 (6 bases). Germline V lookup: CDR1 MDHEN, CDR2 SYDVKM. V was shortened by 11 bases and J by 7 bases, with 9 bases between the two germline ends. The CDR3 is made up of 11 amino acids. CDR3 DNA sequence: TGTGCCGTAGGGGGAAATTCACCCCTCCACTTT. The encoded protein is CAVGGNSPLHF.

This clone appeared once. The rearrangement uses TRBV10-3 and TRBJ2-7, with TRBD2 identical over 13 bases. Germline loops: CDR1 ENHRY, CDR2 SYGVKD. The ends lost 5 bases at V and 7 bases at J; junction bases unmatched: 14. The CDR3 is made up of 17 amino acids. CDR3 in DNA: TGTGCCATCAGTAAACCTCCGGGGACTAGCGGGACGGGGGAGCAGTACTTC. Amino acid sequence: CAISKPPGTSGTGEQYF.

The gene calls are TRBV5-1 and TRBJ2-5; D is perhaps TRBD1 (6 bases). Trimming stripped 4 bases from V and 0 bases from J, with 13 bases between. The CDR3 consists of 15 residues. Looked up from germline, CDR1 is SGHRS and CDR2 is YFSETQ. CDR3 in amino acids: CASSPGTPDQETQYF. The CDR3 bases are TGCGCCAGCAGCCCCGGGACACCTGACCAAGAGACCCAGTACTTC.

This chain connects TRBV30 to TRBJ1-6, with D uncertain. Deletions cut 2 bases from V and 12 bases from J, with 14 bases between. CDR1 GTSNPN and CDR2 SVGIG come from the germline V gene (reference sequence). The CDR3 is made up of 13 amino acids. The CDR3 loop reads CAWSWRVGGPLHF. In DNA form, the CDR3 reads TGTGCCTGGAGTTGGAGGGTAGGAGGACCCCTCCACTTT. The full variable domain, its missing parts supplied by reference TRBV30 and TRBJ1-6, is SQTIHQWPATLVQPVGSPLSLECTVEGTSNPNLYWYRQAAGRGLQLLFYSVGIGQISSEVPQNLSASRPQDRQFILSSKKLLLSDSGFYLCAWSWRVGGPLHFGNGTRLTVT.

The chain is built from TRBV15 and TRBJ2-5, with a weak D call TRBD2 (6 bases). CDR1 and CDR2 (germline): LNHNV, YYDKDF (reference sequence). V gave up 5 bases and J gave up 7 bases, with 23 bases separating them. The CDR3 covers 16 residues. CDR3 sequence reads: CATSSRQSREIRTQYF. Written as DNA, the CDR3 is TGTGCCACCAGCTCCAGACAGTCTCGGGAGATTAGGACCCAGTACTTC.

A single count supports this clone. This sequence joins TRBV7-6 and TRBJ2-7, with 11 bases aligning to TRBD2. The CDR3 totals 15 residues. The trim removed 5 bases at V and 4 bases at J, leaving 7 bases unmatched. The V gene's germline CDR1 is SGHVS and CDR2 FNYEAQ. CDR3 nucleotide sequence: TGTGCCAGCAGCGCCCCACTAGCGGGAGTATACGAGCAGTACTTC. Encoded protein: CASSAPLAGVYEQYF.

The chain links TRBV10-3 to TRBJ2-1; 7 nucleotides align to TRBD2. Unmatched junction bases numbered 5, after V lost 0 bases and J lost 0 bases. The CDR3 loop spans 17 amino acids. The germline V gene encodes CDR1 ENHRY and CDR2 SYGVKD. CDR3: CAISESTAGVSYNEQFF. The CDR3 bases are TGTGCCATCAGTGAGTCGACCGCGGGGGTCTCCTACAATGAGCAGTTCTTC.

The chain combines TRBV9 with TRBJ1-2; TRBD1 matches at 9 bases. This CDR3 comprises 14 residues. The germline CDR1 and CDR2 sequences are SGDLS and YYNGEE. The V gene end was trimmed by 6 bases and the J gene end by 7 bases; junction bases not matched to a gene: 10. The CDR3 loop is CASNPEGTGSGYTF. The CDR3 DNA sequence: TGTGCCAGCAACCCCGAAGGGACAGGGTCTGGCTACACCTTC. The full variable domain, in which reference TRBV9 and TRBJ1-2 provide the parts outside the CDR3, is DSGVTQTPKHLITATGQRVTLRCSPRSGDLSVYWYQQSLDQGLQFLIQYYNGEERAKGNILERFSAQQFPDLHSELNLSSLELGDSALYFCASNPEGTGSGYTFGSGTRLTVV.

There are a few counts of this clone. Here the CDR3 reads CASSPTGAVYEQYF. CDR3 nucleotides: TGTGCCAGCAGCCCGACAGGCGCTGTCTACGAGCAGTACTTC. The chain has TRBV6-2 or TRBV6-3 and TRBJ2-7; weak D call: TRBD1 (6 bases). The CDR3 contains 14 residues. Germline loops: CDR1 MNHEY, CDR2 SVGEGT. Between the trimmed V and J ends, which lost 6 bases and 3 bases, there was a span of 15 bases.

In this sample, this clone turned up once. This chain connects TRBV5-1 to TRBJ2-7; 10 nucleotides match TRBD2. Germline CDR1 is SGHRS and CDR2 is YFSETQ. Trimming at V came to 3 bases and at J to 1 base, leaving 22 bases not matched to a gene. There are 21 residues in the CDR3. As DNA, the CDR3 is TGCGCCAGCAGCTGGGGGGCAGCGGGAGGGAAACCTTTATTTCTTTCCTACGAGCAGTACTTC. Protein sequence: CASSWGAAGGKPLFLSYEQYF.

The gene calls are TRBV29-1 and TRBJ2-5; D possibly corresponds to TRBD2 (7 bases). Germline V gene lookup returns CDR1 SQVTM and CDR2 ANQGSEA. The length of the CDR3 is 13 residues. V was cut by 5 bases and J by 5 bases, with 15 bases left in between. The CDR3 DNA sequence: TGCAGCGTTCGCCGGGGGGCCGGGGAGACCCAGTACTTC. It is translated as CSVRRGAGETQYF.

J is TRBJ2-5 and V is TRBV7-6; D gene ambiguous. The CDR3 length is 14 residues. The germline V gene has CDR1 SGHVS and CDR2 FNYEAQ. The V end lost 1 base, the J end lost 2 bases, and 8 bases lay between the germline ends. CDR3 nucleotides: TGTGCCAGCAGCTTAGGTCCCAGTCAAGAGACCCAGTACTTC. Protein: CASSLGPSQETQYF. The full variable domain, rest sourced from reference TRBV7-6 and TRBJ2-5, is GAGVSQSPRYKVTKRGQDVALRCDPISGHVSLYWYRQALGQGPEFLTYFNYEAQQDKSGLPNDRFSAERPEGSISTLTIQRTEQRDSAMYRCASSLGPSQETQYFGPGTRLLVL.

This chain links TRBV15 with TRBJ1-5, with 7 bases matching TRBD1. CDR3 length: 14 residues. The germline V gene encodes CDR1 LNHNV and CDR2 YYDKDF (reference sequence). The V and J ends lost 8 bases and 4 bases, in that order; junction bases with no gene match: 8. CDR3 loop: CATGWRGPNQPQHF. In DNA, the CDR3 is TGTGCCACCGGGTGGAGGGGGCCGAATCAGCCCCAGCATTTT.

V and J are TRBV13 and TRBJ2-1; 7 nucleotides match TRBD1. The ends lost 5 bases at V and 8 bases at J; junction bases unmatched: 12. The CDR3 has 15 amino acids. CDR1 PRHDT and CDR2 FYEKMQ come from the germline V gene (reference sequence). The CDR3 protein is CASSKTGVSVHEQFF. The CDR3 coding sequence is TGTGCCAGCAGCAAAACAGGGGTCTCCGTCCATGAGCAGTTCTTC.

A single count supports this clone. This rearrangement joins TRBV6-4 to TRBJ1-6, with D perhaps matching TRBD1 (5 bases). V lost 5 bases and J lost 10, with 12 bases in between. The CDR3 totals 13 residues. The germline CDR1 and CDR2 sequences are MRHNA and SNTAGT. The CDR3 spells CASSQGWGSPLHF. The CDR3 region has the DNA TGTGCCAGCAGTCAGGGATGGGGCTCACCCCTCCACTTT.